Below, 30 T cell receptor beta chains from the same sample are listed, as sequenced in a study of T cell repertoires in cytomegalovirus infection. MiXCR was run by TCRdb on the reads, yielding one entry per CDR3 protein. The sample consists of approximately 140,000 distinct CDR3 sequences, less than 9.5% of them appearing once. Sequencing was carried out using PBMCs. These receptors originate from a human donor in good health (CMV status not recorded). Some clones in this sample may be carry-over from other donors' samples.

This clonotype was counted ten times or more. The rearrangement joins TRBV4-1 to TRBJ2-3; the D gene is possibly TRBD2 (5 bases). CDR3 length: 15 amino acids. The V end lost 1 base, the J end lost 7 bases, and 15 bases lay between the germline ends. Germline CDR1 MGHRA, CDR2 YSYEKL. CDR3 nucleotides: TGCGCCAGCAGCCAAGTTCGGGATCCGAGACATACGCAGTATTTT. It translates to CASSQVRDPRHTQYF.

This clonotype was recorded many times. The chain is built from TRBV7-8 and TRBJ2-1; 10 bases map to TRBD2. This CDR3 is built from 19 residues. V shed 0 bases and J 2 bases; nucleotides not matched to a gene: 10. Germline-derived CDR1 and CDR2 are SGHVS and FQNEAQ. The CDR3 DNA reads TGTGCCAGCAGCTTAGCATTAGCGGGGGGCAAAACCACCTACAATGAGCAGTTCTTC. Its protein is CASSLALAGGKTTYNEQFF.

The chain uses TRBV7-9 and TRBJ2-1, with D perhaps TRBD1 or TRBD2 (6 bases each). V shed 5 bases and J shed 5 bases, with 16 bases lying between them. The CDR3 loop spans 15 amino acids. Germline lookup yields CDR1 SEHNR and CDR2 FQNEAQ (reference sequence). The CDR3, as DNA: TGTGCCAGCAGCCCCCCCCCGGGGGCGGACAATGAGCAGTTCTTC. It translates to CASSPPPGADNEQFF.

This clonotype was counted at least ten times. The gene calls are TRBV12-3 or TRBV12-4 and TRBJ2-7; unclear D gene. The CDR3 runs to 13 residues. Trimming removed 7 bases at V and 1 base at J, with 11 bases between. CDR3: CASKSGVSYEQYF. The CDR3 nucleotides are TGTGCCAGCAAGTCAGGCGTATCCTACGAGCAGTACTTC.

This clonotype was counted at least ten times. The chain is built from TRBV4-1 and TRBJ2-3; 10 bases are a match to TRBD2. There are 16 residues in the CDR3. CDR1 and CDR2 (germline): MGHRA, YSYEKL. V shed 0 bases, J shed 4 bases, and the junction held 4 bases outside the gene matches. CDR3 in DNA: TGCGCCAGCAGCCAAGAAAGCGGGGGGGCTGCAGATACGCAGTATTTT. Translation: CASSQESGGAADTQYF.

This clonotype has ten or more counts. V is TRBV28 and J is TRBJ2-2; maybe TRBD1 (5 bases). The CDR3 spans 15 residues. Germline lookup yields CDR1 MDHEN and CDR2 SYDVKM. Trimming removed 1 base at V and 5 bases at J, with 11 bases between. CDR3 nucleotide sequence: TGTGCCAGCAGTTTATTTCCAGGGCCTACCGGGGAGCTGTTTTTT. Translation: CASSLFPGPTGELFF.

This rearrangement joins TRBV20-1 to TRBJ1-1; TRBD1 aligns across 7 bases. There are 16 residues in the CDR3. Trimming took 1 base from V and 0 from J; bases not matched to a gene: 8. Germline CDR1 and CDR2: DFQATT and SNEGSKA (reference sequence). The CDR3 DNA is TGCAGTGCTAGAGGACAGGGTGCCGCTTTGAACACTGAAGCTTTCTTT. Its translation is CSARGQGAALNTEAFF.

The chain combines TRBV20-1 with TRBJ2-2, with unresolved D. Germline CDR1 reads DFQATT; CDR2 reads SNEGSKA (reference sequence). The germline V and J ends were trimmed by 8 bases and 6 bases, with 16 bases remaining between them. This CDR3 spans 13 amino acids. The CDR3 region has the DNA TGCAGTTCCTATAGGCCGGGCTCCGGGGAGCTGTTTTTT. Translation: CSSYRPGSGELFF.

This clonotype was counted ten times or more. The CDR3 protein is CSVEPSGGATDTQYF. The CDR3 DNA follows: TGCAGCGTTGAGCCTAGCGGGGGGGCCACAGATACGCAGTATTTT. The chain links TRBV29-1 to TRBJ2-3, with TRBD2 identical over 12 bases. This CDR3 has 15 amino acids. Germline trimming cut 3 bases from V and 2 bases from J; bases unmatched to any gene: 3. Germline CDR1 is SQVTM and CDR2 is ANQGSEA.

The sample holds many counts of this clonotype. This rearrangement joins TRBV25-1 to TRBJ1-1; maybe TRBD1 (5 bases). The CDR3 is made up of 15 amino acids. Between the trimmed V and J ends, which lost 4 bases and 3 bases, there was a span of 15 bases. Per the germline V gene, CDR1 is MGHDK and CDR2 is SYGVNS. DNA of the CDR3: TGTGCCAGCAGTGGGCCCAGGGTGGAGGACACTGAAGCTTTCTTT. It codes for CASSGPRVEDTEAFF.

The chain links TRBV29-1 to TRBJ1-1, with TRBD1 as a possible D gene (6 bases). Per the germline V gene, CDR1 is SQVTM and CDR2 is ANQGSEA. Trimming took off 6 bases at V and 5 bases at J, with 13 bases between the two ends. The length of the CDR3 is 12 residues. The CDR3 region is CSVNRAGTEAFF. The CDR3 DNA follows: TGCAGCGTGAACAGGGCTGGGACTGAAGCTTTCTTT.

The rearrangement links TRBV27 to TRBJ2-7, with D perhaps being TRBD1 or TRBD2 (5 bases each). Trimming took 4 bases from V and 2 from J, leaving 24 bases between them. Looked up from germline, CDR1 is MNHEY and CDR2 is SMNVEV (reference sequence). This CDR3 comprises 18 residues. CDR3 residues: CASSYYRGTRSAAYEQYF. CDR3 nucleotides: TGTGCCAGCAGTTACTACCGGGGCACAAGATCCGCTGCCTACGAGCAGTACTTC.

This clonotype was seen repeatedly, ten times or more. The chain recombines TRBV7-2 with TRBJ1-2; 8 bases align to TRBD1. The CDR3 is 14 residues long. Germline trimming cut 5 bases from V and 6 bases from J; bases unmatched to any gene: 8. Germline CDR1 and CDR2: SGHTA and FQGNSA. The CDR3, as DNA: TGTGCCAGCAGCGCCCCTAGGACAGGGAATGGCTACACCTTC. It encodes CASSAPRTGNGYTF.

CDR3 residues: CASSRGGDVYNEQFF. The CDR3 DNA is TGTGCCAGCAGCCGGGGGGGGGACGTTTACAATGAGCAGTTCTTC. V and J are TRBV4-2 and TRBJ2-1, with 7 nucleotides matching TRBD2. Unmatched junction bases numbered 7, after V lost 4 bases and J lost 4 bases. The CDR3 extends over 15 amino acids. The germline gives CDR1 LGHNA, CDR2 YNFKEQ.

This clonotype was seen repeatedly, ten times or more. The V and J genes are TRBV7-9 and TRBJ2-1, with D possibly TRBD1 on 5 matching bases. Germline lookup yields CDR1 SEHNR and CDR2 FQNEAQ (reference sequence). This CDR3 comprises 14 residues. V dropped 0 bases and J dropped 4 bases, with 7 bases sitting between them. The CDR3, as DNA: TGTGCCAGCAGCTTAGCCGACAGATACAATGAGCAGTTCTTC. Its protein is CASSLADRYNEQFF.

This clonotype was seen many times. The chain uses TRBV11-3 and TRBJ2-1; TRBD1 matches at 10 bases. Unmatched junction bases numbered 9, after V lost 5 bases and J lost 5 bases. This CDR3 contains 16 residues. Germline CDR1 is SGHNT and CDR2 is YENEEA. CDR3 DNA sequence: TGTGCCAGCAGCAGCTTGGGACAGGGGTCCGACAATGAGCAGTTCTTC. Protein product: CASSSLGQGSDNEQFF.

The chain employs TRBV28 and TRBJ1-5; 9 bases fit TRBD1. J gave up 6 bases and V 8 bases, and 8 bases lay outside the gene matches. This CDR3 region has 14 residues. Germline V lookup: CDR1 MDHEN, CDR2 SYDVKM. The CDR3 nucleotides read TGTGCCAGCTTAGGACAGGGGAATGTTCAGCCCCAGCATTTT. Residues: CASLGQGNVQPQHF.

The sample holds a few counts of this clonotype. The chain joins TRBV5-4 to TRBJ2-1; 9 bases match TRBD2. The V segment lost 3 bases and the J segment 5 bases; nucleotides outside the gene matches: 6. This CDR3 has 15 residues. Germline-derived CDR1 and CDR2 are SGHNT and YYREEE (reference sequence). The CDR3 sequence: CASSSGTSRNNEQFF. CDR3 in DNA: TGTGCCAGCAGCTCCGGGACTAGCCGGAACAATGAGCAGTTCTTC.

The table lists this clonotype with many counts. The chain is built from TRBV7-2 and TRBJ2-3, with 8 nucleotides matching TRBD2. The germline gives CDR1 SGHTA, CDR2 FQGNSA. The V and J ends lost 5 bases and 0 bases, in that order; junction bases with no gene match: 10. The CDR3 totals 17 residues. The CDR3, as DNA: TGTGCCAGCAGCCGGAGAGGCGCGGGGGGTAGCACAGATACGCAGTATTTT. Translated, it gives CASSRRGAGGSTDTQYF. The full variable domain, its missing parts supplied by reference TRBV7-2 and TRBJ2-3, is GAGVSQSPSNKVTEKGKDVELRCDPISGHTALYWYRQSLGQGLEFLIYFQGNSAPDKSGLPSDRFSAERTGGSVSTLTIQRTQQEDSAVYLCASSRRGAGGSTDTQYFGPGTRLTVL.

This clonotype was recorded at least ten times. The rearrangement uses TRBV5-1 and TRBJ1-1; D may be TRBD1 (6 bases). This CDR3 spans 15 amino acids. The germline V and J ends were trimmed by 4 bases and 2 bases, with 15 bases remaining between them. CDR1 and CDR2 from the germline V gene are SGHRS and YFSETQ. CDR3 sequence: CASSVGGHTNTEAFF. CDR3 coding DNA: TGCGCCAGCAGCGTAGGGGGTCATACTAACACTGAAGCTTTCTTT. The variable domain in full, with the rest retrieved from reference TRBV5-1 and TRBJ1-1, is KAGVTQTPRYLIKTRGQQVTLSCSPISGHRSVSWYQQTPGQGLQFLFEYFSETQRNKGNFPGRFSGRQFSNSRSEMNVSTLELGDSALYLCASSVGGHTNTEAFFGQGTRLTVV.

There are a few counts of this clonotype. CDR3 DNA sequence: TGTGCCAGCAGCCCCCGGGACAGAAAGCGTCGGGCTTTCTTT. This encodes CASSPRDRKRRAFF. The J gene is TRBJ1-1, the V gene TRBV7-4; TRBD1 agrees at 7 bases. Losses at the gene ends were 5 bases for V and 11 bases for J; bases not matched to a gene: 14. Germline CDR1 reads SGHVT; CDR2 reads SQSDAQ. This CDR3 comprises 14 residues.

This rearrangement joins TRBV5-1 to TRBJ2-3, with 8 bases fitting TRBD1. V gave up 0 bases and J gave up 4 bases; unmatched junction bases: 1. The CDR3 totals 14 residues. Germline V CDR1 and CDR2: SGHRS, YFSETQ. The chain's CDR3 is CASSLDRGADTQYF. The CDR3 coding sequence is TGCGCCAGCAGCTTGGACAGGGGGGCAGATACGCAGTATTTT.

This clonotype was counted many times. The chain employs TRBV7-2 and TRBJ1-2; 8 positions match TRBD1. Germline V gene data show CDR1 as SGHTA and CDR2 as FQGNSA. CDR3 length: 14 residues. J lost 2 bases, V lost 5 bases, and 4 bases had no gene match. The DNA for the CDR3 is TGTGCCAGCAGCCAAACAGGGGGAAACTATGGCTACACCTTC. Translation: CASSQTGGNYGYTF. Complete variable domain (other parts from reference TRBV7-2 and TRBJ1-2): GAGVSQSPSNKVTEKGKDVELRCDPISGHTALYWYRQSLGQGLEFLIYFQGNSAPDKSGLPSDRFSAERTGGSVSTLTIQRTQQEDSAVYLCASSQTGGNYGYTFGSGTRLTVV.

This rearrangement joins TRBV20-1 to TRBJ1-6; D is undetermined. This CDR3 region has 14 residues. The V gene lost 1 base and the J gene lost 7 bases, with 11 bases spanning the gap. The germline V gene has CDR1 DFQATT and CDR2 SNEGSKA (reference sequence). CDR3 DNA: TGCAGTGCTAGAGTGGGCTGGGAAAATTCACCCCTCCACTTT. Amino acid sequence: CSARVGWENSPLHF.

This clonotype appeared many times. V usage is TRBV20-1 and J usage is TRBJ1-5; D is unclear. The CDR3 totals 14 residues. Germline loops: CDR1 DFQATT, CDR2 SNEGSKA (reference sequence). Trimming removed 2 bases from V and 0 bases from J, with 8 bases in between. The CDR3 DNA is TGCAGTGCTAGACACGGGAATAGCAATCAGCCCCAGCATTTT. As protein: CSARHGNSNQPQHF.

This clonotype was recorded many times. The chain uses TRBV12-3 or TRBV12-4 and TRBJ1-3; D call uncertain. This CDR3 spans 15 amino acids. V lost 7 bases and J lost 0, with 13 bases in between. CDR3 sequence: CASIHWERSGNTIYF. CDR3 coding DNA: TGTGCCAGCATCCATTGGGAGCGCTCTGGAAACACCATATATTTT.

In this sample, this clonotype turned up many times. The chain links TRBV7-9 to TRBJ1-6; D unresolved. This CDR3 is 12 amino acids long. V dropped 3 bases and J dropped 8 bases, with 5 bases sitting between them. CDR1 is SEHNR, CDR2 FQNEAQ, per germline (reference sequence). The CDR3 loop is CASSFTDSPLHF. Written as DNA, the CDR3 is TGTGCCAGCAGCTTTACGGATTCACCCCTCCACTTT.

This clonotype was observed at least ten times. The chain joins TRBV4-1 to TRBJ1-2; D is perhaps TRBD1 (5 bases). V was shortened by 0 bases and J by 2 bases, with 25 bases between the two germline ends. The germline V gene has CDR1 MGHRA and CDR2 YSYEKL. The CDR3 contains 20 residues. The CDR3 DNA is TGCGCCAGCAGCCAAGATCACGCCCCGGGGGGGGGGACTAAAAACTATGGCTACACCTTC. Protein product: CASSQDHAPGGGTKNYGYTF.

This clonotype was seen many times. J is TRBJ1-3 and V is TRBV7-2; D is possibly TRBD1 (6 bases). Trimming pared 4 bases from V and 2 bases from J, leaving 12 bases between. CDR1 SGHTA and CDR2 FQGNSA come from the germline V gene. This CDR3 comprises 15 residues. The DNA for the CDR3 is TGTGCCAGCAGCTACGGACAGCCTCCTGGAAACACCATATATTTT. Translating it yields CASSYGQPPGNTIYF.

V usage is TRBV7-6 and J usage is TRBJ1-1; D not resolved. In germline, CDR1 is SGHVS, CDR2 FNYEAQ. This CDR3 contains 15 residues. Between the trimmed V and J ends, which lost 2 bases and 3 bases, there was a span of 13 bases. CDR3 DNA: TGTGCCAGCAGCTTATTTGCGGGGTCGGACACTGAAGCTTTCTTT. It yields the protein CASSLFAGSDTEAFF.